Sequencing of this TCR beta chain was carried out in a study of beta chain features in type 1 diabetes. Study at large: What patients shared with healthy donors was a similar profile of age, gender and cell yields.

This clone was observed a few times. Its antigen remains unknown. At one end, the junction sequence differs from germline, possibly due to a read error. Germline values: CDR1 SGHTA, CDR2 FQGNSA. CDR3 length: 13 amino acids. Since all of the isolated RNA was reverse transcribed, expressed TCRB transcripts were what got sequenced. The assay was immunoSEQ multiplex PCR, and TCRdb's table has in-frame clones only and misses some. The data contain fewer than 350,000 clones, approximately 8% of them singletons. Whole-study results and caveats: Any HLA type influence on TCRB rearrangement was left unresolved here. More deletions and fewer insertions at VDJ junctions were found in patients with type 1 diabetes.

A single heparinised draw of roughly 120 mL on average was taken per donor. V gene TRBV7-2 combines with J gene TRBJ2-5, with 11 positions matching TRBD1. Sequenced: central memory CD4+ T cells from blood. This receptor was taken from a woman in her late teens or twenties in good health. In DNA form, the CDR3 reads TGTGCCAGCAGCCTAATACCGGGACAGGGGGGAAACTTC. Its protein product is CASSLIPGQGGNF. Combining the CDR3 with reference TRBV7-2 and TRBJ2-5 gives the whole variable domain GAGVSQSPSNKVTEKGKDVELRCDPISGHTALYWYRQSLGQGLEFLIYFQGNSAPDKSGLPSDRFSAERTGGSVSTLTIQRTQQEDSAVYLCASSLIPGQGGNFGPGTRLLVL.